This TCR beta chain derives from a study of shared clonotypes between healthy human individuals. The method was immunoSEQ multiplex PCR; TCRdb's version includes in-frame clones alone and lacks a portion of them. The top ten clones hold about 0.41% of a sample with under 2.5 million clones, roughly 90% of them seen once. Germline V gene sequence: CDR1 KGHSH, CDR2 LQKENI. This CDR3 region has 16 residues. The J segment lost 4 bases and the V segment lost 4 bases, leaving 8 bases of the junction unmatched. The sample consisted of naive CD4+ T cells from PBMCs. Stated subset: CD45RA+ positively selected. The clonotype comes from a man aged 18 to 29 in good health. Some clones in this sample may be carry-over from other donors' samples. The rearrangement joins TRBV18 to TRBJ1-2; 11 positions agree with TRBD1. The DNA of the CDR3 is TGTGCCAGCTCACTGGGACAGGGGGAAATTGGCTATGGCTACACCTTC. Amino acid sequence: CASSLGQGEIGYGYTF.